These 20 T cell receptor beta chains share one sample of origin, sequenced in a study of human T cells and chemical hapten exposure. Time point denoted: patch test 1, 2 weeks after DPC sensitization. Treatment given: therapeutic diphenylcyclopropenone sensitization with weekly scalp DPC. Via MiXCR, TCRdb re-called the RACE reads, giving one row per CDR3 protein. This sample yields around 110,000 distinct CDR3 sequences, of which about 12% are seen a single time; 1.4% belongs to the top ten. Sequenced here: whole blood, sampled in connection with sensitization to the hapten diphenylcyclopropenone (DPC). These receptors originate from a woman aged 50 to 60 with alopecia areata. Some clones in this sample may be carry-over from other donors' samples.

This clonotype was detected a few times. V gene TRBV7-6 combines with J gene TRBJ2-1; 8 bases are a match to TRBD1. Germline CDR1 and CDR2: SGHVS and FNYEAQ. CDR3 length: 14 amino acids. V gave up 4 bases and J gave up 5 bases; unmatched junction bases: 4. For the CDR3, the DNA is TGTGCCAGCAGCTCCCGACAGGGGAACAATGAGCAGTTCTTC. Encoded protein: CASSSRQGNNEQFF.

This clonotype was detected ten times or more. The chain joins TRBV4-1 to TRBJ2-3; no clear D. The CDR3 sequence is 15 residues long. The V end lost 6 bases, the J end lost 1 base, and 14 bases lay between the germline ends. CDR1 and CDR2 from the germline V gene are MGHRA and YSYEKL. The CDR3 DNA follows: TGCGCCAGCAGGCTCGCTTGGTTACGCACAGATACGCAGTATTTT. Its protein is CASRLAWLRTDTQYF.

CDR3: CASSMASGGLPDTQYF. CDR3 DNA sequence: TGTGCCAGTAGTATGGCTAGCGGGGGACTCCCAGATACGCAGTATTTT. The J gene is TRBJ2-3, the V gene TRBV19; 10 positions agree with TRBD2. The trim removed 3 bases at V and 4 bases at J, leaving 7 bases unmatched. Germline CDR1 reads LNHDA; CDR2 reads SQIVND (reference sequence). The CDR3 spans 16 residues.

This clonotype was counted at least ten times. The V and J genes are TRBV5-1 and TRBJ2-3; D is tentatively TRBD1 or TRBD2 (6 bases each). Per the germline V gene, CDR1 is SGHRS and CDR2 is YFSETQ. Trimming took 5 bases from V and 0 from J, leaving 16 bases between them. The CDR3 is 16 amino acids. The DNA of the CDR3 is TGCGCCAGCAGATCGGAGGGACACCGAAGCACAGATACGCAGTATTTT. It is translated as CASRSEGHRSTDTQYF.

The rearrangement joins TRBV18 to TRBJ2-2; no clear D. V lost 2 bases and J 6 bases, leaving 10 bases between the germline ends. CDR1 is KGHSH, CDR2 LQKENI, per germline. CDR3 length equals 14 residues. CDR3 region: CASSPEVAAGELFF. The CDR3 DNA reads TGTGCCAGCTCACCAGAGGTAGCAGCCGGGGAGCTGTTTTTT.

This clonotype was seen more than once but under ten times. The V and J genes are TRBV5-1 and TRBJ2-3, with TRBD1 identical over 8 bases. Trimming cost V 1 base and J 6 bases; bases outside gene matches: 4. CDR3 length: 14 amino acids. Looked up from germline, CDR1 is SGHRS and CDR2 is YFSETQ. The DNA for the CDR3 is TGCGCCAGCAGCTTGCAGGGGGCCCGGGATACGCAGTATTTT. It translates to CASSLQGARDTQYF.

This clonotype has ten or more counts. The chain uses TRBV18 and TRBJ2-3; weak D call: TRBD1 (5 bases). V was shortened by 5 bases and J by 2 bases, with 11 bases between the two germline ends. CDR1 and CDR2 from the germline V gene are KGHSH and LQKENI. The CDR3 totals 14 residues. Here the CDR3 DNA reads TGTGCCAGCTCAAGAGCAGGGTACACAGATACGCAGTATTTT. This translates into CASSRAGYTDTQYF.

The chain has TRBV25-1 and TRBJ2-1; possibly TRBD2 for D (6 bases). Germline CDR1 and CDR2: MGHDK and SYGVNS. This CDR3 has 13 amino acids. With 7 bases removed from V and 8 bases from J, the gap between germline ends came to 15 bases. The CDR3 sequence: CASNGGVGDEQFF. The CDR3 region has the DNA TGTGCCAGCAACGGGGGAGTTGGAGATGAGCAGTTCTTC.

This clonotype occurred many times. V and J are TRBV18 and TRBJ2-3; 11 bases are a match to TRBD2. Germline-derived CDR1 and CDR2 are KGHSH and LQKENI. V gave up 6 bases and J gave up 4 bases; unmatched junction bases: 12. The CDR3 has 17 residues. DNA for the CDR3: TGTGCCAGCTCCCCGGGACTAGCGGAGGCCCCCGCAGATACGCAGTATTTT. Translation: CASSPGLAEAPADTQYF. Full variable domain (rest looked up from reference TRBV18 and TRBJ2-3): NAGVMQNPRHLVRRRGQEARLRCSPMKGHSHVYWYRQLPEEGLKFMVYLQKENIIDESGMPKERFSAEFPKEGPSILRIQQVVRGDSAAYFCASSPGLAEAPADTQYFGPGTRLTVL.

CDR3 coding DNA: TGTGCCAGCAGTTACGGGCGGGGATACACAGATACGCAGTATTTT. Its protein is CASSYGRGYTDTQYF. The rearrangement uses TRBV6-2 or TRBV6-3 and TRBJ2-3; D possibly corresponds to TRBD2 (6 bases). The CDR3 is 15 amino acids. CDR1 is MNHEY and CDR2 is SVGEGT in the germline V gene. Trimming left V 2 bases short and J 2 bases short, with 11 bases between.

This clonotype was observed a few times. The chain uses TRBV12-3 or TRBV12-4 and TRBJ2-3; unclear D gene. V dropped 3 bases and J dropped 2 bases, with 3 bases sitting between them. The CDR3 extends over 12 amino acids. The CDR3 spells CASSFLTDTQYF. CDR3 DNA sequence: TGTGCCAGCAGTTTCCTCACAGATACGCAGTATTTT.

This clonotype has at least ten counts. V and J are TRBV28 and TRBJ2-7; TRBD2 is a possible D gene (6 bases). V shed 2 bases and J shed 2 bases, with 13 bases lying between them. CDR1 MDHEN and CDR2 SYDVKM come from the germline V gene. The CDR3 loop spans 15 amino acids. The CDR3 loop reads CASSLDGRPPYEQYF. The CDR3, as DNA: TGTGCCAGCAGTTTAGACGGGAGACCGCCCTACGAGCAGTACTTC.

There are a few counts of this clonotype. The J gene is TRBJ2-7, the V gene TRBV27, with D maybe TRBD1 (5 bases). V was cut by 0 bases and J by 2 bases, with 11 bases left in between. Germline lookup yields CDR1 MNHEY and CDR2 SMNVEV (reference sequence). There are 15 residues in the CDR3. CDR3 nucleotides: TGTGCCAGCAGTTTATCACAGGTTTATGCCTACGAGCAGTACTTC. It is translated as CASSLSQVYAYEQYF.

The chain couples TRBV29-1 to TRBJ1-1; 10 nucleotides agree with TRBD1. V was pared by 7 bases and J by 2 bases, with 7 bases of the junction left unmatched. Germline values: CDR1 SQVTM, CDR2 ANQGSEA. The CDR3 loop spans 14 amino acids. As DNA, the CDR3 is TGCAGCGCCGATAGGACAGGGGGAAACACTGAAGCTTTCTTT. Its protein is CSADRTGGNTEAFF. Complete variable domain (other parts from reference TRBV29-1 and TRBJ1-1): SAVISQKPSRDICQRGTSLTIQCQVDSQVTMMFWYRQQPGQSLTLIATANQGSEATYESGFVIDKFPISRPNLTFSTLTVSNMSPEDSSIYLCSADRTGGNTEAFFGQGTRLTVV.

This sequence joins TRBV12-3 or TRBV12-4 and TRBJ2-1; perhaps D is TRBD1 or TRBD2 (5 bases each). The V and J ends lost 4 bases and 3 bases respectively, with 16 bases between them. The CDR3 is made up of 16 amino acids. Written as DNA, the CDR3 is TGTGCCAGCAGTTCCGCCCGGGACCAAATCTACAATGAGCAGTTCTTC. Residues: CASSSARDQIYNEQFF.

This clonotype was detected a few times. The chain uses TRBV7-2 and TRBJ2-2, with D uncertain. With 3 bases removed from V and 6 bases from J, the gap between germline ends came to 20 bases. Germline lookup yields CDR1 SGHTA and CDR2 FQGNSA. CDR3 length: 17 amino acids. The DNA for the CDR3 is TGTGCCAGCAGCTTCGGCAGTGGGCGCAGTCCGTCCGGGGAGCTGTTTTTT. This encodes CASSFGSGRSPSGELFF.

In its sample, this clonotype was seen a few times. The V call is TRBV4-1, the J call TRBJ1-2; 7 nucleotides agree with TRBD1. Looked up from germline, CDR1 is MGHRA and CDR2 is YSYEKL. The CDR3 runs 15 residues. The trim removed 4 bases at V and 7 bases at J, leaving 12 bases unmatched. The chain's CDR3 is CASSPPGVTGSGYTF. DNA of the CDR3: TGCGCCAGCAGCCCCCCCGGGGTGACAGGGTCTGGCTACACCTTC.

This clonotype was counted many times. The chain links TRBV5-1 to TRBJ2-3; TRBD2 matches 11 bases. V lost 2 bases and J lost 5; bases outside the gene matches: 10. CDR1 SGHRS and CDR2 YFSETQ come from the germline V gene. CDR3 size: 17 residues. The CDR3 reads CASSFSVAGGPGDTQYF. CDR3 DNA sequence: TGCGCCAGCAGCTTCTCAGTAGCGGGAGGGCCGGGAGATACGCAGTATTTT.

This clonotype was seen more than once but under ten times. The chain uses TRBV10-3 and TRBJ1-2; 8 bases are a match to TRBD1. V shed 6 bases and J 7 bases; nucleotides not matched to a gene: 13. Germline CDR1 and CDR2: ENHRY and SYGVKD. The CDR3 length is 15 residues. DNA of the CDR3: TGTGCCATCAGGCACCCCGACCAGGGGGCGACTGGCTACACCTTC. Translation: CAIRHPDQGATGYTF.

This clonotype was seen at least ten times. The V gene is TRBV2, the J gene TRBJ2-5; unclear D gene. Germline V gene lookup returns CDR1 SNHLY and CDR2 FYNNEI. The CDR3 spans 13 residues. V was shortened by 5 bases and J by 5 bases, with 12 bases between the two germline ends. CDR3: CASSYGPKETQYF. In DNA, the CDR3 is TGTGCCAGCAGTTACGGACCCAAGGAGACCCAGTACTTC.